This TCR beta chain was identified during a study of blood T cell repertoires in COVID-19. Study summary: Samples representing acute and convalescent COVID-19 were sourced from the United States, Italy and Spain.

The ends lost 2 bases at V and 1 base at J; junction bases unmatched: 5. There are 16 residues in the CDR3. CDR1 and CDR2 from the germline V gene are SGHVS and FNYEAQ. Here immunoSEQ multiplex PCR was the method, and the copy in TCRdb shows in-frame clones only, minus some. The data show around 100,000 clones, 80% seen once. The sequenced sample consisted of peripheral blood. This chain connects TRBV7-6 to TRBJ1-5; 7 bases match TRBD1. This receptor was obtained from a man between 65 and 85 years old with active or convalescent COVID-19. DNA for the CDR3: TGTGCCAGCAGCTTAAGTCCACAGGGGAGCAATCAGCCCCAGCATTTT. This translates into CASSLSPQGSNQPQHF.